These 15 T cell receptor beta chains came from one sample sequenced in a study of shared clonotypes between healthy human individuals. Naive CD8 cells were CD45RO-negative, positively selected for CCR7, excluding terminally differentiated effector memory CD45RA+ cells. Some clones are missing from TCRdb's copy, which holds only in-frame ones; the method was immunoSEQ multiplex PCR. The top ten hold 0.9% to 1.5% of the sample, which has roughly 1,800,000 clones, approximately 95% seen once. Sequenced input: naive CD8+ T cells sorted from blood. The receptors originated from a man aged 18 to 29 in good health.

The V gene is TRBV19, the J gene TRBJ1-5; no definite D call. Germline V CDR1 and CDR2: LNHDA, SQIVND (reference sequence). CDR3 length equals 14 residues. The germline V and J ends were trimmed by 3 bases and 5 bases, with 11 bases remaining between them. CDR3 in DNA: TGTGCCAGTAGTATCTTAGCCGGCGATCAGCCCCAGCATTTT. Translation: CASSILAGDQPQHF.

The rearrangement uses TRBV5-5 and TRBJ1-1; D ambiguous. V lost 0 bases and J lost 0, with 12 bases in between. This CDR3 comprises 16 residues. Germline V gene data show CDR1 as SGHKS and CDR2 as YYEKEE (reference sequence). In DNA form, the CDR3 reads TGTGCCAGCAGCTTGGTAACGGTCACAATGAACACTGAAGCTTTCTTT. Translated, it gives CASSLVTVTMNTEAFF.

The chain has TRBV18 and TRBJ2-3; 7 nucleotides align to TRBD1. The CDR3 consists of 16 residues. CDR1 and CDR2 from the germline V gene are KGHSH and LQKENI. The V segment lost 0 bases and the J segment 4 bases; nucleotides outside the gene matches: 7. The CDR3 region is CASSPPRQGRPDTQYF. The CDR3 nucleotides are TGTGCCAGCTCACCACCAAGACAGGGAAGGCCAGATACGCAGTATTTT.

The count of this clone is one. The rearrangement uses TRBV9 and TRBJ2-2; no reliable D call. The CDR3 has 14 residues. Germline values: CDR1 SGDLS, CDR2 YYNGEE. Trimming cost V 0 bases and J 6 bases, with 9 bases left between them. The CDR3 region is CASSVGQLAGELFF. DNA for the CDR3: TGTGCCAGCAGCGTAGGCCAGCTGGCCGGGGAGCTGTTTTTT.

This chain connects TRBV27 to TRBJ2-1, with TRBD1 as a possible D gene (5 bases). V lost 1 base to trimming and J lost 4 bases, with 11 bases between them. Per the germline V gene, CDR1 is MNHEY and CDR2 is SMNVEV (reference sequence). This CDR3 is 15 amino acids long. CDR3: CASSLFAGIYNEQFF. CDR3 DNA: TGTGCCAGCAGTTTATTTGCAGGGATTTACAATGAGCAGTTCTTC.

This chain joins TRBV7-2 and TRBJ1-5; TRBD1 is a possible D gene (5 bases). V was shortened by 2 bases and J by 6 bases, with 11 bases between the two germline ends. In germline, CDR1 is SGHTA, CDR2 FQGNSA. The CDR3 is made up of 14 amino acids. The CDR3 loop reads CASSLSPGGQPQHF. In DNA, the CDR3 is TGTGCCAGCAGCTTAAGCCCCGGGGGTCAGCCCCAGCATTTT. Drawing the rest from reference TRBV7-2 and TRBJ1-5, the complete variable domain is GAGVSQSPSNKVTEKGKDVELRCDPISGHTALYWYRQSLGQGLEFLIYFQGNSAPDKSGLPSDRFSAERTGGSVSTLTIQRTQQEDSAVYLCASSLSPGGQPQHFGDGTRLSIL.

Comment on this clone: Within the sample, other DNA sequences also encode this same CDR3. CDR3 loop: CASSLAADTQYF. The DNA of the CDR3 is TGTGCCAGCAGCTTAGCGGCGGATACGCAGTATTTT. This chain connects TRBV7-9 to TRBJ2-3; unclear D gene. Trimming pared 0 bases from V and 6 bases from J, leaving 4 bases between. CDR1 is SEHNR and CDR2 is FQNEAQ in the germline V gene (reference sequence). This CDR3 region has 12 residues.

This chain connects TRBV11-2 to TRBJ2-1; 11 nucleotides match TRBD2. CDR3 length: 16 amino acids. The germline V gene encodes CDR1 SGHAT and CDR2 FQNNGV. Trimming took 1 base from V and 6 from J; bases not matched to a gene: 5. This CDR3 is CASSLVLAGEANEQFF. CDR3 in DNA: TGTGCCAGCAGCTTAGTACTAGCGGGAGAGGCCAATGAGCAGTTCTTC.

The chain carries TRBV7-3 and TRBJ2-2; D may be TRBD1 or TRBD2 (6 bases each). The germline gives CDR1 SGHTA, CDR2 FQGTGA. This CDR3 contains 16 residues. The germline V and J ends were trimmed by 3 bases and 2 bases, with 13 bases remaining between them. DNA of the CDR3: TGTGCCAGCAGCTTGCTCGGGGGCCGTAACACCGGGGAGCTGTTTTTT. The encoded protein is CASSLLGGRNTGELFF.

This sequence joins TRBV5-6 and TRBJ2-2; tentatively, D is TRBD2 (5 bases). CDR1 SGHDT and CDR2 YYEEEE come from the germline V gene. The CDR3 consists of 16 residues. V lost 3 bases to trimming and J lost 10 bases, with 22 bases between them. CDR3 in DNA: TGTGCCAGCAGCTGGAGGAGTGGGCCGAAGGATGTGGAGCTGTTTTTT. Protein product: CASSWRSGPKDVELFF. The full variable domain, its missing parts supplied by reference TRBV5-6 and TRBJ2-2, is DAGVTQSPTHLIKTRGQQVTLRCSPKSGHDTVSWYQQALGQGPQFIFQYYEEEERQRGNFPDRFSGHQFPNYSSELNVNALLLGDSALYLCASSWRSGPKDVELFFGEGSRLTVL.

This chain links TRBV7-8 with TRBJ2-7; TRBD2 agrees at 14 bases. The CDR3 runs 17 residues. V gave up 4 bases and J gave up 2 bases; unmatched junction bases: 7. CDR1 SGHVS and CDR2 FQNEAQ come from the germline V gene. CDR3 loop: CASSWGLAGAATYEQYF. In DNA, the CDR3 is TGTGCCAGCAGCTGGGGACTAGCGGGGGCGGCGACCTACGAGCAGTACTTC.

The J gene is TRBJ1-1, the V gene TRBV5-4; 7 bases agree with TRBD1. Germline trimming cut 1 base from V and 5 bases from J; bases unmatched to any gene: 5. Germline V gene lookup returns CDR1 SGHNT and CDR2 YYREEE (reference sequence). The CDR3 is made up of 14 amino acids. The CDR3 nucleotides are TGTGCCAGCAGCTTGCAGGGGGGAGGGACTGAAGCTTTCTTT. It yields the protein CASSLQGGGTEAFF.

In regard to this clone: In the same sample, other DNA sequences code for this CDR3. The rearrangement joins TRBV10-1 to TRBJ2-7; 7 bases match TRBD2. Unmatched junction bases numbered 0, after V lost 2 bases and J lost 2 bases. The CDR3 runs to 13 residues. CDR1 and CDR2 from the germline V gene are WNHNN and SYGVQD (reference sequence). CDR3 coding DNA: TGCGCCAGCAGTGAGAGCGGGGCCTACGAGCAGTACTTC. Protein product: CASSESGAYEQYF.

J is TRBJ1-1 and V is TRBV2, with 10 bases aligning to TRBD1. There are 15 residues in the CDR3. Germline lookup yields CDR1 SNHLY and CDR2 FYNNEI. The ends lost 6 bases at V and 3 bases at J; junction bases unmatched: 7. CDR3 in amino acids: CASSYDRGQDTEAFF. For the CDR3, the DNA is TGTGCCAGCAGCTATGACAGGGGGCAAGACACTGAAGCTTTCTTT.

With respect to this clone: Other DNA sequences in the sample encode the same CDR3. J is TRBJ2-2 and V is TRBV2; weak D call: TRBD1 (5 bases). Per germline, CDR1 SNHLY and CDR2 FYNNEI. V lost 3 bases to trimming and J lost 4 bases, with 9 bases between them. The CDR3 is made up of 14 amino acids. Here the CDR3 DNA reads TGTGCCAGCAGTGAGACAGAGGCCACCGGGGAGCTGTTTTTT. It specifies CASSETEATGELFF.